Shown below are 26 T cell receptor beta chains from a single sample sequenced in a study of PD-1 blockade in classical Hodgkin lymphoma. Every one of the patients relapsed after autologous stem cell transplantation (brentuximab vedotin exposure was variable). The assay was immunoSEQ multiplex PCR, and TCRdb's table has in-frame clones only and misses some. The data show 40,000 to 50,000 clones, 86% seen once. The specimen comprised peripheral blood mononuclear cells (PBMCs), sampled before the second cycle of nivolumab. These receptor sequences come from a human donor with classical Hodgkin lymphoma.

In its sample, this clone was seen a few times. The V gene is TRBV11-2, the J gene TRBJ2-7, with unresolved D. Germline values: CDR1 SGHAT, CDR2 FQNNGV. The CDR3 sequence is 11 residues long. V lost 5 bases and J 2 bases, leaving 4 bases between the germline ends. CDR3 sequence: CASSEAYEQYF. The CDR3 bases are TGTGCCAGCAGCGAGGCCTACGAGCAGTACTTC.

This CDR3 is CASSLTRDRGFEQFF. The CDR3 DNA reads TGTGCCAGCAGCTTGACCCGGGACAGGGGGTTTGAGCAGTTCTTC. The rearrangement joins TRBV11-2 to TRBJ2-1; 11 bases map to TRBD1. The CDR3 loop spans 15 amino acids. With 3 bases clipped from V and 9 bases from J, the junction kept 7 bases outside the gene matches. Per germline, CDR1 SGHAT and CDR2 FQNNGV.

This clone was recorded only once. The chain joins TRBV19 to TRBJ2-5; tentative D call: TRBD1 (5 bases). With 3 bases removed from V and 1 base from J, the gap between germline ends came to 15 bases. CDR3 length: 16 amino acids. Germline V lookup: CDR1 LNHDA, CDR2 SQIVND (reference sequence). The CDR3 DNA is TGTGCCAGTAGTATGCGCCGGCAGGGCCCCCAAGAGACCCAGTACTTC. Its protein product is CASSMRRQGPQETQYF.

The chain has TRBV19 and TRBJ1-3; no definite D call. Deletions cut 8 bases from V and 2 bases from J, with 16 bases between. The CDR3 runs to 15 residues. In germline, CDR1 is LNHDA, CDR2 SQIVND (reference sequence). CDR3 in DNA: TGTGCCAGTTCTTCCCACCCAGGCACTGGAAACACCATATATTTT. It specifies CASSSHPGTGNTIYF.

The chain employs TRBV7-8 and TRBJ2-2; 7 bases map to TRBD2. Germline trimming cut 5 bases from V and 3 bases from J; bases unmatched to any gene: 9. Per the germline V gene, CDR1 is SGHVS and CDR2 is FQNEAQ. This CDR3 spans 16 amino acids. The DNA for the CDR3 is TGTGCCAGCAGCCCCGGGAGCGGGATTTACACCGGGGAGCTGTTTTTT. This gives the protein CASSPGSGIYTGELFF.

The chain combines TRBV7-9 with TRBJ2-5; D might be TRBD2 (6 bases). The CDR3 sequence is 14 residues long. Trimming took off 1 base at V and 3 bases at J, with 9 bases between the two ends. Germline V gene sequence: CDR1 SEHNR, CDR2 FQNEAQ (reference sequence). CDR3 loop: CASSLGRGEETQYF. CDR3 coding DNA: TGTGCCAGCAGCTTAGGGAGGGGCGAAGAGACCCAGTACTTC.

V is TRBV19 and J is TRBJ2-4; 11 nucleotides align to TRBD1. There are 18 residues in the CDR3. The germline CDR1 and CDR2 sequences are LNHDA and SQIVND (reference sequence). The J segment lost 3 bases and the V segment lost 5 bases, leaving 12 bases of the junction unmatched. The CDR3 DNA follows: TGTGCCAGTAGTTCCGGGACAGGGGGGGTGATGGACAAAAACATTCAGTACTTC. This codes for CASSSGTGGVMDKNIQYF.

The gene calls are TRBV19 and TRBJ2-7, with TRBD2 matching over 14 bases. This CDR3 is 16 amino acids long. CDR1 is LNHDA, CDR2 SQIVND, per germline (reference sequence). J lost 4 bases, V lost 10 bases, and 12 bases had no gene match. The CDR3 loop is CATQGLGLAGAYEQYF. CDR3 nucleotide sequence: TGTGCCACTCAGGGCCTGGGACTAGCGGGGGCTTACGAGCAGTACTTC.

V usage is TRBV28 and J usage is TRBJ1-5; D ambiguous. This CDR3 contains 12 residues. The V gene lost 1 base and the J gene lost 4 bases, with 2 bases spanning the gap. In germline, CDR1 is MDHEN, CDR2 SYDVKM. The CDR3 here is CASSLLNQPQHF. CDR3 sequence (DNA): TGTGCCAGCAGTTTATTAAATCAGCCCCAGCATTTT.

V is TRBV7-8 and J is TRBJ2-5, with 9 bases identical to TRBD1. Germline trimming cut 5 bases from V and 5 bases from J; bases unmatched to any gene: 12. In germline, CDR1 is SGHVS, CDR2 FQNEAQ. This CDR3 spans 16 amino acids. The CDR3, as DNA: TGTGCCAGCAGCCTGAGAAGGACAGGGGATACGGAGACCCAGTACTTC. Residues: CASSLRRTGDTETQYF.

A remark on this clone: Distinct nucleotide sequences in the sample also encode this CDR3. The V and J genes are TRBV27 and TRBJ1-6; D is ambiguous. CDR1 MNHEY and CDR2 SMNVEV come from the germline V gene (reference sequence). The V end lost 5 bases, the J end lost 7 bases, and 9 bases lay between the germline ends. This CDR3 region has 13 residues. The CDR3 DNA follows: TGTGCCAGCAGTCCCCGGACCAATTCACCCCTCCACTTT. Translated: CASSPRTNSPLHF.

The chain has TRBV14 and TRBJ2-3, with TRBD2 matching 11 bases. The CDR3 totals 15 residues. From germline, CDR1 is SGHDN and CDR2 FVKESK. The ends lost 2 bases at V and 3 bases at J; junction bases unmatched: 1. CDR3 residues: CASSQTSGSTDTQYF. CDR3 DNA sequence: TGTGCCAGCAGCCAAACTAGCGGGAGTACAGATACGCAGTATTTT.

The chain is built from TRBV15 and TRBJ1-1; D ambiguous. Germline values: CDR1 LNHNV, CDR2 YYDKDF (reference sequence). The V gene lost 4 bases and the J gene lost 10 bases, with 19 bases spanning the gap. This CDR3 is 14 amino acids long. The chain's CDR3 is CATSTLGMGLTAFF. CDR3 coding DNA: TGTGCCACCAGCACCCTCGGGATGGGTTTGACAGCTTTCTTT.

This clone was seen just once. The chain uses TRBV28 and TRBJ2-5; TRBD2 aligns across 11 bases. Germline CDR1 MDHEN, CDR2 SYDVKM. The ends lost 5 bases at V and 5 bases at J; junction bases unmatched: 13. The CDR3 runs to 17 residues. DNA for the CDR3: TGTGCCAGCAGTCATATAGCGGGAGGGCCGTTAGGGGAGACCCAGTACTTC. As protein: CASSHIAGGPLGETQYF.

As DNA, the CDR3 is TGCGCCAGCAGTGAAAACCTCTACTATGGCTACACCTTC. Translating gives CASSENLYYGYTF. This chain uses TRBV10-1 with TRBJ1-2; no definite D call. Per the germline V gene, CDR1 is WNHNN and CDR2 is SYGVQD (reference sequence). The CDR3 consists of 13 residues. Trimming removed 3 bases from V and 3 bases from J, with 8 bases in between.

CDR3 residues: CASSRDGSSYEQYF. The DNA for the CDR3 is TGTGCCAGCAGTAGGGACGGTAGCTCCTACGAGCAGTACTTC. The chain couples TRBV2 to TRBJ2-7, with D perhaps matching TRBD1 or TRBD2 (5 bases each). This CDR3 has 14 residues. In germline, CDR1 is SNHLY, CDR2 FYNNEI. Trimming left V 5 bases short and J 0 bases short, with 11 bases between.

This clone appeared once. CDR3 region: CASSSRQEATNEKLFF. In DNA, the CDR3 is TGTGCCAGCAGTTCTCGACAGGAAGCAACTAATGAAAAACTGTTTTTT. This chain connects TRBV5-4 to TRBJ1-4; D is possibly TRBD1 (6 bases). Germline assignment: CDR1 SGHNT and CDR2 YYREEE (reference sequence). CDR3 length equals 16 residues. V was trimmed by 5 bases and J by 0 bases, leaving 14 bases between them.

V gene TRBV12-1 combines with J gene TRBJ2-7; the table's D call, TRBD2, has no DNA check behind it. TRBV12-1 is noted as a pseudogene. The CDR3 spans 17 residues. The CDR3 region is CASSPLGLAGDPYEQYF. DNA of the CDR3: TGTGCCAGCAGCCCACTCGGACTAGCGGGAGACCCCTACGAGCAGTACTTC.

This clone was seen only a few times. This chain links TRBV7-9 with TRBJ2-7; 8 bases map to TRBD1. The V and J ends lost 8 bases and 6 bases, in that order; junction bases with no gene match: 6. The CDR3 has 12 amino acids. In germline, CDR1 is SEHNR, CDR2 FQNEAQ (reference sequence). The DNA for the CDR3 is TGTGCCAGCGATAACAGGGGGGTCGAGCAGTACTTC. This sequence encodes CASDNRGVEQYF.

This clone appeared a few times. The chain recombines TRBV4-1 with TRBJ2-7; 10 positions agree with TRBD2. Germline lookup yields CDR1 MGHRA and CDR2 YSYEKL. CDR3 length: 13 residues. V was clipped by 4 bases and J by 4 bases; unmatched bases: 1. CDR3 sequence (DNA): TGCGCCAGCAGCCCTAGCGGGGGTTACGAGCAGTACTTC. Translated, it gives CASSPSGGYEQYF.

The chain's CDR3 is CASSPRGMAQPQHF. Written as DNA, the CDR3 is TGTGCCAGTAGCCCGAGAGGGATGGCTCAGCCCCAGCATTTT. The chain is built from TRBV19 and TRBJ1-5; no reliable D call. Germline assignment: CDR1 LNHDA and CDR2 SQIVND (reference sequence). The CDR3 totals 14 residues. V gave up 6 bases and J gave up 6 bases, with 15 bases separating them.

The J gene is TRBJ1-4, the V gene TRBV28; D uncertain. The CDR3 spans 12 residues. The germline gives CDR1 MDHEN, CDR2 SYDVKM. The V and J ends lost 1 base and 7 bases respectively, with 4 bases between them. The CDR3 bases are TGTGCCAGCAGTTTATATTCTGAAAAACTGTTTTTT. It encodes CASSLYSEKLFF.

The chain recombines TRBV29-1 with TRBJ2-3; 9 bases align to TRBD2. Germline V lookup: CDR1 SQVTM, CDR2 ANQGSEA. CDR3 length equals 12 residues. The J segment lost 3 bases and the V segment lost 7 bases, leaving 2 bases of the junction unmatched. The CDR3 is CSGGGGTDTQYF. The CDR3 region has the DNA TGCAGCGGCGGGGGGGGGACAGATACGCAGTATTTT.

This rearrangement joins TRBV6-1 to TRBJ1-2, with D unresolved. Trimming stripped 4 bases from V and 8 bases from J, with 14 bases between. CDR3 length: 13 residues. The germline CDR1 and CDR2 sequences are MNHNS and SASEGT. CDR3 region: CASSAVAAGGYTF. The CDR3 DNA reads TGTGCCAGCAGTGCCGTAGCCGCCGGGGGCTACACCTTC.

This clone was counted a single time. The CDR3 region is CASSLPTGTDTQYF. CDR3 DNA sequence: TGTGCCAGCAGTTTACCAACAGGGACAGATACGCAGTATTTT. This rearrangement joins TRBV28 to TRBJ2-3, with D tentatively TRBD1 (6 bases). Trimming took off 2 bases at V and 3 bases at J, with 9 bases between the two ends. The CDR3 runs to 14 residues. CDR1 and CDR2 from the germline V gene are MDHEN and SYDVKM. Complete variable domain (other parts from reference TRBV28 and TRBJ2-3): DVKVTQSSRYLVKRTGEKVFLECVQDMDHENMFWYRQDPGLGLRLIYFSYDVKMKEKGDIPEGYSVSREKKERFSLILESASTNQTSMYLCASSLPTGTDTQYFGPGTRLTVL.

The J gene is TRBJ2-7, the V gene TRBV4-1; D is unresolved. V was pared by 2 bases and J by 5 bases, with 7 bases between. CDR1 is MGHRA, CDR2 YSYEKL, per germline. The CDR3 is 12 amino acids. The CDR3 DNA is TGCGCCAGCAGCCAATCGGGCAACGAGCAGTACTTC. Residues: CASSQSGNEQYF.